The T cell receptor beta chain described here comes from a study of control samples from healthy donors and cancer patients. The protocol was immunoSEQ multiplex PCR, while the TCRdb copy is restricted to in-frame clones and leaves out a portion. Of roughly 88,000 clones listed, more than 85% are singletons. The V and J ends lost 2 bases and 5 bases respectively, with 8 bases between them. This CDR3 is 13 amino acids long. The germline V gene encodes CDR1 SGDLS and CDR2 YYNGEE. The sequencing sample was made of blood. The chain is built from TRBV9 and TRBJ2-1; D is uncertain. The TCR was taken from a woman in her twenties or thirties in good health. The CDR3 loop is CASSVTADNEQFF. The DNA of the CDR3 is TGTGCCAGCAGCGTTACTGCCGACAATGAGCAGTTCTTC.